This paragraph reports one T cell receptor beta chain. There is no known antigen for this receptor. There are no base qualities to consult, and no much larger clone falls within one base. The sample is drawn from a study of shared clonotypes between healthy human individuals (dated by TCRdb to about 2020). In the study overall: The cohort comprised two women and a few men aged 18 to 49 years. For each donor, three plates each were used for CD4 naive and CD4 memory, two plates were used for CD8 naive, and one plate was used for CD8 memory. To increase sequencing depth and limit assay-specific biases, TCR repertoire library preparation and sequencing were carried out by different laboratories using diverse techniques. Blood TCR repertoires of roughly five healthy adults were deeply sequenced to estimate repertoire size and the extent of clonotype sharing between individuals. Leukapheresis yielded between about 0.94 and 10 billion PBMCs per donor.

The donors were healthy, HIV-negative adults with no recently reported acute infections or vaccinations. Only Caucasian adults living in Nashville, Tennessee, USA were represented among the donors. CD4+ T cells were enriched through magnetic negative selection, after which naive cells were positively selected on CD45RA and the remaining negative fraction served as the memory subset. After blood collection by leukapheresis, PBMCs were isolated using Ficoll-Histopaque density gradient centrifugation and then cryopreserved in the vapor phase of liquid nitrogen. Analytical flow cytometry was used to check the purity and quantity of each magnetically sorted T cell population. Each sorted fraction had its genomic DNA isolated and then quantified by UV absorbance on a Nanodrop 2000c. TCR CDR3 regions were amplified from genomic DNA by multiplex PCR using the deep immunoSEQ assay. Extracted genomic DNA from each cell subset was distributed evenly across all wells of several immunoSEQ 96-well plates, and each plate was treated as a replicate. For sorted subsets, around 0.2 ug genomic DNA, equal to 30,000 or so T cell genomes, was loaded into each replicate PCR. Purified libraries were measured with a Qubit 3.0 fluorometer, size-checked on a Bioanalyzer 2100, and measured again with the KAPA Library Quantification kit. Every immunoSEQ 96-well plate was sequenced on a separate single-read 150-cycle Illumina NextSeq 550 flow cell. The original pipeline was this. Because the immunoSEQ output held only junctional sequences and lacked quality scores, the filtering could not match the filtering applied to full-length reads. To assign V/J genes and CDR3, sequences were annotated using PyIR, a Python wrapper for IgBLAST v1.9, with IMGT germline references. Reads were removed for weak V/J assignments (E-value above 1e-6), missing CDR3, stop codons, out-of-frame junctions, or ambiguous translated residues. V3J clonotypes were defined by identical inferred V gene, J gene, and CDR3 amino acid sequence. Percentage overlap between repertoires was calculated by dividing the number of shared unique clonotypes by the size of the smaller repertoire. Three approaches were used to assess repertoire richness: RTK rarefaction, the Chao1 estimator, and Recon v2.1 estimates of unobserved clonotypes. OLGA was used to compute generation probabilities for all TCRbeta clonotypes that the gDNA method yielded from a handful of donors. Imported from immuneACCESS, the table was reduced by TCRdb to in-frame sequences with V and J called. These copies leave out some clones; in studies compared against another copy, an unresolved V gene accounts for under half, and the cause of the remainder is not known. D and trimming were read from the DNA, whereas the V and J calls and clone size are those reported in that table. This sample has 2 million or so clones in its table, and 90% to 95% of those were observed once. 0.1% to 0.15% of the sample is taken by the ten largest.

General study outcomes and caveats: Rarefaction of sorted-subset datasets indicated incomplete sequencing despite the large sequencing depth. Naive subsets generally had larger estimated clonotype richness than memory subsets did. About 4.5% of naive CD4, around 3.5% of naive CD8, 2.3% of memory CD4, and over 0.35% of memory CD8 clonotypes were shared across four donors. Sampling was limited to blood, and TCR repertoires in tissue likely differ from TCR repertoires in blood. Based on pairwise subsampling, the degree of clonotype sharing among donors was expected to be affected by sequencing depth. Because the study included a small number of donors, the genetic and exposure-history diversity represented was limited. Compared with non-shared clonotypes, the clonotypes found in all four sorted-subset donors had higher generation probabilities.

There are 16 amino acids in the CDR3, from cysteine to phenylalanine inclusive. Just the 48-base CDR3 DNA is kept, in frame starting at base 1. Sequences MGHRA (CDR1) and YSYEKL (CDR2) are obtained from the germline V gene. The germline V end is reduced by 4 bases and the J end by 1 base; junction bases left unmatched: 8. Rearrangement joined TRBV4-1 to TRBJ2-3; 7 of the junction bases match TRBD1. The specimen sequenced was naive CD4+ T cells sorted from blood. This specimen's cell subset or site label, per the study, means: CD45RA+ positively selected. The source is a man younger than 35 in good health. Here the CDR3 is given as CASSRALTGGTDTQYF. The sequenced DNA: TGCGCCAGCAGCCGGGCCTTAACAGGGGGCACAGATACGCAGTATTTT.